These 21 T cell receptor beta chains came from one sample sequenced in a study of early T cells in non-severe SARS-CoV-2 infection. TCRdb independently ran MiXCR on the 5' RACE reads; one entry per CDR3 protein. The table lists tens of thousands of distinct CDR3 sequences, about 13% of them singletons. The sample was whole blood, taken at baseline. These receptors all stem from an adult who was a healthcare worker with PCR-confirmed SARS-CoV-2 infection or an uninfected control (not recorded which).

This clonotype was seen a handful of times. The chain is built from TRBV20-1 and TRBJ1-1, with D perhaps TRBD1 (5 bases). V lost 1 base to trimming and J lost 4 bases, with 16 bases between them. The CDR3 consists of 15 residues. Germline loops: CDR1 DFQATT, CDR2 SNEGSKA (reference sequence). The CDR3 spells CSARGAGPGGTEAFF. DNA for the CDR3: TGCAGTGCTAGAGGAGCGGGACCTGGGGGCACTGAAGCTTTCTTT.

This clonotype was seen a handful of times. The genes are TRBV9 and TRBJ2-1; D not certain. Germline CDR1 SGDLS, CDR2 YYNGEE. This CDR3 region has 17 residues. V was clipped by 4 bases and J by 6 bases, with 23 bases between them. CDR3 loop: CASSNNPAEKTTNEQFF. The CDR3 DNA is TGTGCCAGCAGCAACAACCCCGCGGAAAAAACCACCAATGAGCAGTTCTTC.

In its sample, this clonotype was seen a few times. The chain combines TRBV29-1 with TRBJ2-7; 11 bases are a match to TRBD1. The J segment lost 6 bases and the V segment lost 6 bases, leaving 13 bases of the junction unmatched. The germline gives CDR1 SQVTM, CDR2 ANQGSEA. There are 15 residues in the CDR3. DNA of the CDR3: TGCAGCGTGCGAATCGTGGGACAGGGGGGTAGCGAGCAGTACTTC. It specifies CSVRIVGQGGSEQYF.

There are many counts of this clonotype. This chain connects TRBV4-3 to TRBJ2-3; D remains unclear. This CDR3 has 12 residues. V lost 10 bases, J lost 7 bases, and 15 bases lay in between. CDR1 is LGHNA, CDR2 YSLEER, per germline. The CDR3 loop reads CATRDPGHTQYF. The CDR3 coding sequence is TGCGCCACTCGCGACCCCGGCCATACGCAGTATTTT.

V usage is TRBV7-2 and J usage is TRBJ1-1, with D maybe TRBD1 (5 bases). V was pared by 1 base and J by 6 bases, with 15 bases between. Germline CDR1 SGHTA, CDR2 FQGNSA. The CDR3 consists of 15 residues. The CDR3 protein is CASSLGTGGPPEAFF. DNA of the CDR3: TGTGCCAGCAGCTTAGGGACGGGGGGTCCCCCTGAAGCTTTCTTT.

The rearrangement links TRBV5-1 to TRBJ2-5, with D possibly being TRBD2 (6 bases). CDR3 size: 13 residues. Germline V CDR1 and CDR2: SGHRS, YFSETQ. The germline V and J ends were trimmed by 0 bases and 5 bases, with 8 bases remaining between them. The CDR3 DNA is TGCGCCAGCAGCTTGGGCGGAGGGGAGACCCAGTACTTC. Translating gives CASSLGGGETQYF.

This clonotype was counted many times. J is TRBJ2-3 and V is TRBV9; 8 nucleotides match TRBD2. The CDR3 extends over 14 amino acids. Germline V gene data show CDR1 as SGDLS and CDR2 as YYNGEE. V shed 3 bases and J 6 bases; nucleotides not matched to a gene: 6. The CDR3 protein is CASSGPGGLDTQYF. CDR3 DNA sequence: TGTGCCAGCAGCGGACCGGGGGGGCTCGATACGCAGTATTTT.

The V call is TRBV20-1, the J call TRBJ2-3; D is uncertain. The germline V and J ends were trimmed by 6 bases and 4 bases, with 8 bases remaining between them. Looked up from germline, CDR1 is DFQATT and CDR2 is SNEGSKA (reference sequence). CDR3 length: 11 residues. Here the CDR3 DNA reads TGCAGTGCCCGAAAGGCAGATACGCAGTATTTT. Translating gives CSARKADTQYF.

This clonotype was detected a few times. This rearrangement joins TRBV6-2 or TRBV6-3 to TRBJ1-1; D is undetermined. The germline CDR1 and CDR2 sequences are MNHEY and SVGEGT. Trimming shortened V by 4 bases and J by 0 bases, and 9 bases separated the two germline ends. CDR3 length: 14 amino acids. CDR3 in DNA: TGTGCCAGCAGTTCGAATGTAATGAACACTGAAGCTTTCTTT. Residues: CASSSNVMNTEAFF.

This clonotype appeared many times. The gene calls are TRBV2 and TRBJ1-2; 7 positions match TRBD1. The germline gives CDR1 SNHLY, CDR2 FYNNEI. V shed 6 bases and J 4 bases; nucleotides not matched to a gene: 8. CDR3 length equals 14 residues. In DNA, the CDR3 is TGTGCCAGCAGCCCCCGACAGGGCCTCTATGGCTACACCTTC. This translates into CASSPRQGLYGYTF.

This clonotype was seen once. The chain is built from TRBV5-1 and TRBJ2-4; the D is unclear. V shed 2 bases and J shed 1 base, with 13 bases lying between them. Germline CDR1 and CDR2: SGHRS and YFSETQ. The CDR3 spans 16 residues. DNA of the CDR3: TGCGCCAGCAGCTTAACAAGCGTCATGGCCAAAAACATTCAGTACTTC. Its translation is CASSLTSVMAKNIQYF.

The rearrangement links TRBV6-2 or TRBV6-3 to TRBJ1-5; no clear D. This CDR3 is built from 15 residues. In germline, CDR1 is MNHEY, CDR2 SVGEGT. V was pared by 5 bases and J by 0 bases, with 11 bases between. The CDR3 loop reads CASSLQAISNQPQHF. In nucleotides, the CDR3 is TGTGCCAGCAGTCTTCAGGCGATTAGCAATCAGCCCCAGCATTTT.

The table lists this clonotype with many counts. The rearrangement links TRBV20-1 to TRBJ1-1; D might be TRBD1 (6 bases). This CDR3 is built from 12 residues. Germline V CDR1 and CDR2: DFQATT, SNEGSKA (reference sequence). V was trimmed by 5 bases and J by 5 bases, leaving 12 bases between them. The CDR3 reads CSAGDRRTEAFF. In DNA, the CDR3 is TGCAGTGCTGGTGACAGGAGGACTGAAGCTTTCTTT.

In this sample, this clonotype turned up many times. The J gene is TRBJ1-4, the V gene TRBV29-1; D is perhaps TRBD1 (5 bases). The CDR3 extends over 11 amino acids. Germline V gene sequence: CDR1 SQVTM, CDR2 ANQGSEA. Trimming shortened V by 7 bases and J by 11 bases, and 14 bases separated the two germline ends. The CDR3, as DNA: TGCAGCGGCTACCAGGAGGGGAAACTGTTTTTT. This translates into CSGYQEGKLFF.

The V and J genes are TRBV29-1 and TRBJ2-7, with D uncertain. Germline-derived CDR1 and CDR2 are SQVTM and ANQGSEA. Trimming pared 1 base from V and 4 bases from J, leaving 8 bases between. CDR3 length equals 12 residues. The CDR3 region has the DNA TGCAGCGTTGAAGGGCAGTCTTACGAGCAGTACTTC. It translates to CSVEGQSYEQYF.

The rearrangement links TRBV29-1 to TRBJ2-5; 7 bases are a match to TRBD2. Losses at the gene ends were 4 bases for V and 5 bases for J; bases not matched to a gene: 10. The germline V gene encodes CDR1 SQVTM and CDR2 ANQGSEA. This CDR3 contains 14 residues. The CDR3 DNA reads as TGCAGCGTTGCTGGCGGGGGTTCGAGGGAGACCCAGTACTTC. This translates into CSVAGGGSRETQYF.

The chain carries TRBV20-1 and TRBJ1-6; D is unclear. The CDR3 consists of 14 residues. Germline V gene sequence: CDR1 DFQATT, CDR2 SNEGSKA (reference sequence). The V and J ends lost 5 bases and 0 bases respectively, with 8 bases between them. The CDR3 spells CSAPFGSYNSPLHF. The CDR3 region has the DNA TGCAGTGCTCCGTTTGGCTCCTATAATTCACCCCTCCACTTT.

This clonotype was counted many times. The germline gene is not matched at one end of the junction; a read error may be the cause. The chain combines TRBV7-9 with TRBJ2-7; TRBD2 agrees at 12 bases. This CDR3 comprises 15 residues. The germline gives CDR1 SEHNR, CDR2 FQNEAQ (reference sequence). In DNA form, the CDR3 reads TGTGCCAGCAGCCTAGCGGGGGGGCCGGCCTACGAGCAGTACTTC. Amino acid sequence: CASSLAGGPAYEQYF.

This clonotype was counted only a few times. J is TRBJ2-1 and V is TRBV7-2, with 8 nucleotides matching TRBD2. From germline, CDR1 is SGHTA and CDR2 FQGNSA. The V segment lost 2 bases and the J segment 2 bases; nucleotides outside the gene matches: 5. The length of the CDR3 is 16 residues. The CDR3 nucleotides are TGTGCCAGCAGCTTAAGGCTAGCGGGTCCCTACAATGAGCAGTTCTTC. Translation gives CASSLRLAGPYNEQFF.

As regards this clonotype: Likely a read error: the CDR3 ends without its conserved phenylalanine or tryptophan. The gene calls are TRBV5-1 and TRBJ2-7; D is uncertain. V gave up 4 bases and J gave up 1 base, with 6 bases separating them. The germline gives CDR1 SGHRS, CDR2 YFSETQ. This CDR3 spans 12 amino acids. This chain's CDR3 is CASSQTSYEQYI. CDR3 in DNA: TGCGCCAGCAGCCAAACTTCCTACGAGCAGTACATC.

This clonotype occurred a few times. The chain couples TRBV6-5 to TRBJ2-5; a possible D gene is TRBD2 (6 bases). The CDR3 sequence is 15 residues long. V lost 2 bases, J lost 2 bases, and 12 bases lay in between. Germline lookup yields CDR1 MNHEY and CDR2 SVGAGI. The CDR3: CASSYPLALQETQYF. The CDR3 DNA is TGTGCCAGCAGTTACCCCCTAGCGTTGCAAGAGACCCAGTACTTC.